The T cell receptor beta chain under discussion was sequenced for a study of shared clonotypes between healthy human individuals. Looking at the study overall: The cohort had a couple of women and a few men, ages 18 to 49. Study results and caveats: All-four-donor shared clonotypes had higher generation probabilities than non-shared clonotypes did.

Every subset's genomic DNA went evenly onto several immunoSEQ plates. Some clones are missing from TCRdb's copy, which holds only in-frame ones; the method was immunoSEQ multiplex PCR. In the table there are roughly 1 million clones, around 78% of which are singletons. Note on this clone: Its antigen is currently unknown.

CDR3 size: 14 residues. With V trimmed by 5 bases and J by 7 bases, 5 bases remained unmatched. CDR1 and CDR2 (germline): KGHSH, LQKENI. The gene calls are TRBV18 and TRBJ1-4; 9 nucleotides agree with TRBD1. The sequencing input was memory CD4+ T cells from PBMCs. Subset given: CD45RA-negative fraction. This TCR was sampled from a man younger than 35 in good health. Some clones in this sample may be carry-over from other donors' samples. The CDR3 DNA is TGTGCCAGCTCATCGGGGACAGGGACTGAAAAACTGTTTTTT. Translation gives CASSSGTGTEKLFF.